The next 27 T cell receptor beta chains were all read from a single sample in a study of blood T cells in healthy people across ages. Through a sample-barcoded 5' primer and a J-beta primer mix, a second PCR was run for roughly 7 to 11 cycles. TCRdb reprocessed the 5' RACE reads with MiXCR, giving one entry per CDR3 protein. This sample has hundreds of thousands of distinct CDR3 sequences; under 40% occur once, and the top ten carry 13%. The sequenced sample consisted of blood. The receptors stem from a man aged 18 to 29 in good health.

This clonotype turned up a few times. The chain uses TRBV7-8 and TRBJ1-1; a possible D gene is TRBD1 (5 bases). From germline, CDR1 is SGHVS and CDR2 FQNEAQ. V gave up 5 bases and J gave up 5 bases, with 15 bases separating them. The CDR3 runs 14 residues. DNA for the CDR3: TGTGCCAGCAGCCCACTCGGGGAGGGGACTGAAGCTTTCTTT. Its translation is CASSPLGEGTEAFF.

This clonotype was seen repeatedly, ten times or more. V gene TRBV7-2 combines with J gene TRBJ2-5; D not certain. Trimming removed 3 bases from V and 1 base from J, with 6 bases in between. This CDR3 is built from 13 residues. Germline V CDR1 and CDR2: SGHTA, FQGNSA. The CDR3 sequence: CASSLSFQETQYF. The CDR3 DNA follows: TGTGCCAGCAGCTTGTCTTTCCAAGAGACCCAGTACTTC.

The rearrangement uses TRBV2 and TRBJ2-4; D unresolved. The germline gives CDR1 SNHLY, CDR2 FYNNEI. The ends were cut back, 1 base at V and 0 bases at J, with 10 bases in the middle. This CDR3 is built from 16 residues. CDR3 coding DNA: TGTGCCAGCAGTGAAGTTATAGCTTTAGCCAAAAACATTCAGTACTTC. Amino acid sequence: CASSEVIALAKNIQYF.

There are a few counts of this clonotype. CDR3 nucleotide sequence: TGTGCCAGCAGCTTAGCGGGGGACAGGGGAGATACGCAGTATTTT. Its translation: CASSLAGDRGDTQYF. The chain uses TRBV7-2 and TRBJ2-3; TRBD1 aligns across 10 bases. Germline loops: CDR1 SGHTA, CDR2 FQGNSA. The CDR3 spans 15 residues. J gave up 5 bases and V 0 bases, and 2 bases lay outside the gene matches.

This clonotype has a handful of counts. The CDR3 DNA reads as TGTGCCATCAGTGAACTGCGCGGAAATTCACCCCTCCACTTT. It specifies CAISELRGNSPLHF. J is TRBJ1-6 and V is TRBV10-3; unclear D gene. In germline, CDR1 is ENHRY, CDR2 SYGVKD. This CDR3 spans 14 amino acids. The V gene lost 3 bases and the J gene lost 7 bases, with 10 bases spanning the gap.

The genes are TRBV20-1 and TRBJ2-1; 7 nucleotides align to TRBD2. Trimming took 0 bases from V and 13 from J; bases not matched to a gene: 12. This CDR3 contains 14 residues. Germline V lookup: CDR1 DFQATT, CDR2 SNEGSKA (reference sequence). The DNA for the CDR3 is TGCAGTGCTAGAGATCAGAGCGGGGAGGGGACCCAGTTCTTC. Translating it yields CSARDQSGEGTQFF.

The sample holds one count of this clonotype. It may be a read error: a sequence one base away is much more abundant. The gene calls are TRBV7-2 and TRBJ2-5; 7 bases match TRBD2. The CDR3 consists of 14 residues. Germline trimming cut 4 bases from V and 11 bases from J; bases unmatched to any gene: 13. Germline V gene data show CDR1 as SGHTA and CDR2 as FQGNSA. The CDR3 spells CASSWSGADNEQYF. DNA for the CDR3: TGTGCCAGCAGCTGGAGCGGGGCCGACAATGAGCAGTACTTC.

This CDR3 reads CASSLYKKTNTGELFF. CDR3 DNA: TGCGCCAGCAGCCTTTACAAGAAAACGAACACCGGGGAGCTGTTTTTT. The rearrangement links TRBV4-1 to TRBJ2-2; D is unclear. The germline V gene has CDR1 MGHRA and CDR2 YSYEKL. The CDR3 spans 16 residues. Between the trimmed V and J ends, which lost 4 bases and 0 bases, there was a span of 12 bases.

The rearrangement uses TRBV6-6 and TRBJ1-1; 8 nucleotides match TRBD1. Germline V gene lookup returns CDR1 MNHNY and CDR2 SVGAGI (reference sequence). CDR3 length: 12 amino acids. V trimming: 7 bases; J trimming: 5 bases; junction bases outside the gene matches: 3. The DNA of the CDR3 is TGTGCCAGCAATACAGGGGGTACTGAAGCTTTCTTT. It translates to CASNTGGTEAFF.

The chain combines TRBV6-2 or TRBV6-3 with TRBJ1-4; weak D call: TRBD1 (5 bases). Trimming removed 6 bases from V and 8 bases from J, with 13 bases in between. Germline loops: CDR1 MNHEY, CDR2 SVGEGT. The CDR3 runs 13 residues. This chain's CDR3 is CASRSRTTEKLFF. The CDR3, as DNA: TGTGCCAGCAGATCAAGGACAACCGAAAAACTGTTTTTT.

This clonotype was seen a single time. This may come from a read error, since a much larger clone is one base off. The chain employs TRBV10-3 and TRBJ2-4; possibly TRBD1 or TRBD2 for D (5 bases each). This CDR3 comprises 17 residues. Trimming took off 0 bases at V and 0 bases at J, with 12 bases between the two ends. The germline CDR1 and CDR2 sequences are ENHRY and SYGVKD. CDR3 nucleotide sequence: TGTGCCATCAGTGAGTCGAGGGACGGTGTAGCCAAAAACATTCAGTACTTC. As protein: CAISESRDGVAKNIQYF.

This clonotype was observed a handful of times. Compared with germline, one end of the junction differs, possibly owing to a read error. The gene calls are TRBV18 and TRBJ1-4; D remains ambiguous. This CDR3 spans 14 amino acids. Germline CDR1 reads KGHSH; CDR2 reads LQKENI. CDR3 residues: CASSPVRAREKLFF. The CDR3 DNA is TGTGCCAGCTCACCAGTCCGGGCGCGAGAAAAGCTGTTTTTT.

This clonotype was counted only a few times. The chain is built from TRBV20-1 and TRBJ1-2, with 10 bases aligning to TRBD1. The CDR3 covers 19 residues. V lost 0 bases to trimming and J lost 3 bases; unmatched junction nucleotides: 16. The germline CDR1 and CDR2 sequences are DFQATT and SNEGSKA (reference sequence). CDR3 sequence (DNA): TGCAGTGCTAGAGATAGGGGGACCCGGGACAGGGGTAGGGACTATGGCTACACCTTC. Amino acids: CSARDRGTRDRGRDYGYTF.

This chain joins TRBV12-3 or TRBV12-4 and TRBJ2-2, with TRBD1 matching 9 bases. The CDR3 extends over 17 amino acids. V lost 6 bases and J lost 4; bases outside the gene matches: 12. CDR3 nucleotides: TGTGCCAGCAGCGCCCGAACCGGGACAGGGCTCACCGGGGAGCTGTTTTTT. Protein product: CASSARTGTGLTGELFF.

The V gene is TRBV12-3 or TRBV12-4, the J gene TRBJ2-5, with 8 positions matching TRBD1. The DNA end lines up better with TRBJ2-7; the J call may be wrong. This CDR3 region has 14 residues. The CDR3 is CASSFGTGGAEQYF. As DNA, the CDR3 is TGTGCCAGCAGTTTTGGGACAGGAGGAGCCGAGCAGTACTTC.

V and J are TRBV5-1 and TRBJ2-2; TRBD1 matches at 9 bases. The CDR3 has 16 amino acids. CDR1 is SGHRS, CDR2 YFSETQ, per germline. V was pared by 4 bases and J by 5 bases, with 9 bases of the junction left unmatched. CDR3 loop: CASSPLQGARTGELFF. The CDR3, as DNA: TGCGCCAGCAGCCCATTACAGGGGGCGAGGACCGGGGAGCTGTTTTTT.

This clonotype was counted at least ten times. V and J are TRBV12-3 or TRBV12-4 and TRBJ2-4; D remains unclear. V gave up 2 bases and J gave up 15 bases, with 17 bases separating them. The CDR3 has 13 residues. The CDR3: CASSLNPSVIRYF. The DNA for the CDR3 is TGTGCCAGCAGTTTAAACCCCTCGGTTATCCGGTACTTC.

The rearrangement joins TRBV6-6 to TRBJ2-7; D possibly corresponds to TRBD2 (6 bases). CDR3 length: 13 amino acids. Trimming left V 5 bases short and J 5 bases short, with 13 bases between. CDR1 and CDR2 from the germline V gene are MNHNY and SVGAGI (reference sequence). CDR3 coding DNA: TGTGCCAGCAGTGATAAGAGGAGGGACGAGCAGTACTTC. It yields the protein CASSDKRRDEQYF.

This clonotype was observed a few times. CDR3 coding DNA: TGTGCCAGCAGCGTAGGGGTGGGAAGGGAAAAACTGTTTTTT. This encodes CASSVGVGREKLFF. The rearrangement uses TRBV9 and TRBJ1-4; no firm D call. This CDR3 region has 14 residues. The germline CDR1 and CDR2 sequences are SGDLS and YYNGEE. Trimming removed 0 bases from V and 8 bases from J, with 11 bases in between.

The chain combines TRBV7-2 with TRBJ2-3; 7 positions agree with TRBD1. Germline CDR1 reads SGHTA; CDR2 reads FQGNSA. This CDR3 is 17 amino acids long. The V and J ends lost 1 base and 6 bases, in that order; junction bases with no gene match: 13. As DNA, the CDR3 is TGTGCCAGCAGCTTAGGCCCTGACAGGGAAGACACCGATACGCAGTATTTT. It encodes CASSLGPDREDTDTQYF. Supplemented by reference TRBV7-2 and TRBJ2-3, the full variable domain reads GAGVSQSPSNKVTEKGKDVELRCDPISGHTALYWYRQSLGQGLEFLIYFQGNSAPDKSGLPSDRFSAERTGGSVSTLTIQRTQQEDSAVYLCASSLGPDREDTDTQYFGPGTRLTVL.

The gene calls are TRBV10-2 and TRBJ2-7; 7 nucleotides match TRBD2. The germline CDR1 and CDR2 sequences are WSHSY and SAAADI. With 3 bases clipped from V and 1 base from J, the junction kept 6 bases outside the gene matches. The CDR3 covers 15 residues. CDR3 nucleotide sequence: TGCGCCAGCAGTGACCAATGGGGGGGGTCCTACGAGCAGTACTTC. Protein sequence: CASSDQWGGSYEQYF.

The genes are TRBV7-2 and TRBJ2-3; no clear D gene. The CDR3 is 15 residues long. Germline CDR1 is SGHTA and CDR2 is FQGNSA. The V end was cut by 1 base, the J end by 4 bases, with 12 bases between. The CDR3 loop is CASSLEASQPDTQYF. CDR3 sequence (DNA): TGTGCCAGCAGCTTAGAGGCATCGCAGCCAGATACGCAGTATTTT.

This clonotype has more than one count but fewer than ten. The chain couples TRBV20-1 to TRBJ2-3; TRBD2 matches at 10 bases. Germline V gives CDR1 DFQATT, CDR2 SNEGSKA (reference sequence). With V trimmed by 3 bases and J by 11 bases, 8 bases remained unmatched. CDR3 length equals 13 residues. The CDR3: CSARRGLARVQYF. Written as DNA, the CDR3 is TGCAGTGCTAGGAGGGGACTAGCGCGGGTGCAGTATTTT.

This clonotype showed up just a few times. The chain links TRBV4-3 to TRBJ2-7; perhaps TRBD2 as D (6 bases). Trimming removed 1 base from V and 3 bases from J, with 25 bases in between. CDR3 size: 19 residues. Germline lookup yields CDR1 LGHNA and CDR2 YSLEER. Written as DNA, the CDR3 is TGCGCCAGCAGCCAAGTCCTAACACGCTCCGGGACTGACCGCTACGAGCAGTACTTC. Its protein is CASSQVLTRSGTDRYEQYF.

The rearrangement uses TRBV7-2 and TRBJ2-1, with 7 bases fitting TRBD2. CDR3 length equals 12 residues. The V and J ends lost 1 base and 13 bases, in that order; junction bases with no gene match: 4. Germline lookup yields CDR1 SGHTA and CDR2 FQGNSA. The CDR3 region is CASSLVRGDQFF. CDR3 bases: TGTGCCAGCAGCTTAGTACGGGGGGATCAGTTCTTC.

A word on this clonotype: Given a much more abundant clone one base away, this may be a read error. The chain employs TRBV6-6 and TRBJ2-3; possible D gene TRBD2, 5 bases. CDR3 length equals 13 residues. The germline gives CDR1 MNHNY, CDR2 SVGAGI (reference sequence). CDR3 sequence: CASGYAADYTQYF. The CDR3 nucleotides read TGTGCCAGCGGTTACGCGGCGGACTATACGCAGTATTTT.

The CDR3 sequence is CASSKPGQEGNEQYF. The CDR3 nucleotides read TGCGCCAGCAGCAAACCGGGACAGGAGGGGAATGAGCAGTACTTC. The chain uses TRBV5-1 and TRBJ2-5, with 8 bases that match TRBD1. Per germline, CDR1 SGHRS and CDR2 YFSETQ. This CDR3 contains 15 residues. Trimming at V came to 4 bases and at J to 11 bases, leaving 16 bases not matched to a gene.